This T cell receptor beta chain was documented in a study of cytomegalovirus exposure and HLA in healthy donors. The PCR ran on 60 Vbeta and 13 Jbeta primers. Measured with immunoSEQ multiplex PCR; TCRdb has only the in-frame clones, and not every one. The table includes fewer than 250,000 clones, 80% to 90% detected once. V lost 3 bases, J lost 7 bases, and 9 bases lay in between. This CDR3 region has 12 residues. Germline CDR1 MDHEN, CDR2 SYDVKM. General observations from the study: Most TCR beta V segments were productive about 87% or about 30% of the time in an earlier analysis. HLA alleles showed associations with fewer than 20,000 TCR beta sequences in a later analysis, at a 0.05 false discovery rate.

As concerns this clone: Its antigen is undetermined.

Specimen: PBMCs. V usage is TRBV28 and J usage is TRBJ2-5; TRBD2 is a possible D gene (5 bases). This sequence was found in a man aged 25-45 years in good health and CMV-seronegative. CDR3 amino acids: CASSFPGVTQYF. The CDR3 DNA is TGTGCCAGCAGTTTTCCCGGGGTGACCCAGTACTTC.